The rows below give T cell receptor beta chains drawn from one sample of a study of cytomegalovirus exposure and HLA in healthy donors. The data were produced by immunoSEQ multiplex PCR, yet TCRdb's version contains in-frame clones alone and is incomplete. The sample holds some 130,000 clones, around 82% seen once. The sequencing input was PBMCs. These receptor sequences come from a boy younger than 18 in good health and CMV-seronegative. The CDR3 runs from the conserved cysteine through the conserved F or W. The order of the fields is J gene, clone size, V gene, D gene, CDR3 DNA, CDR3 protein. A D gene is named only where the DNA matches it firmly. The size of a clone is reported for some rows only, either as once, few or many, or as a class for expanded clones.

TRBJ2-3	NA	TRBV6-1	TRBD1	TGTGCCAGCAGTGCCCAGACAGGGGTCGCAGATACGCAGTATTTT	CASSAQTGVADTQYF
TRBJ2-1	once	TRBV6-6	TRBD1	TGTGCCAGCAGGGATCGGGACAGACGGATTAATGAGCAGTTCTTC	CASRDRDRRINEQFF
TRBJ1-1	NA	TRBV5-1	NA	TGCGCCAGCAGCTTGGAAGGCACTAGGGACACTGAAGCTTTCTTT	CASSLEGTRDTEAFF
TRBJ2-1	NA	TRBV7-2	TRBD2	TGTGCCAGCAGTCGACTAGCTGATTACAATGAGCAGTTCTTC	CASSRLADYNEQFF
TRBJ2-5	NA	TRBV7-2	TRBD2	TGTGCCAGCAGCTTAGGGTTCATGGCGGGGGTTTTGGAGACCCAGTACTTC	CASSLGFMAGVLETQYF
TRBJ2-7	NA	TRBV6-1	TRBD1	TGTGCCAGCAGAGAAACAGGGGCCGTAACCTACGAGCAGTACTTC	CASRETGAVTYEQYF
TRBJ2-3	NA	TRBV27	TRBD2	TGTGCCAGCAGTTTAGGACTAGCGGTCACAGATACGCAGTATTTT	CASSLGLAVTDTQYF
TRBJ2-3	NA	TRBV6-6	NA	TGTGCCAGCACTCAGAGAGGCCGCACAGATACGCAGTATTTT	CASTQRGRTDTQYF
TRBJ2-7	NA	TRBV9	TRBD1	TGTGCCAGCAGCCCCGGTGACAGGGCAAACTACGAGCAGTACTTC	CASSPGDRANYEQYF
TRBJ2-5	NA	TRBV5-1	NA	TGCGCCAGCAGCTTGCTAGCGTATCAAGAGACCCAGTACTTC	CASSLLAYQETQYF
TRBJ2-3	NA	TRBV5-4	TRBD2	TGTGCCAGCAGCTTGGAACTAGCGGGGGGGGGAGATACGCAGTATTTT	CASSLELAGGGDTQYF
TRBJ1-6	NA	TRBV5-4	NA	TGTGCCAGCAGCTTCGGGGGAAGGAATTCACCCCTCCACTTT	CASSFGGRNSPLHF
TRBJ2-7	NA	TRBV27	TRBD2	TGTGCCAGCGCCCCGGGACTAGCGGGAGGAACCTACGAGCAGTACTTC	CASAPGLAGGTYEQYF
TRBJ2-7	NA	TRBV5-6	NA	TGTGCCAGCAGGGTCACCCCAGAGGGATTTTCCTACGAGCAGTACTTC	CASRVTPEGFSYEQYF
TRBJ2-1	NA	TRBV7-6	TRBD1	TGTGCCAGCAGCGATCAGGGGGCCGGCTATGAGCAGTTCTTC	CASSDQGAGYEQFF
TRBJ2-1	NA	TRBV5-1	TRBD2	TGCGCCAGCAGCTTGAGAGGGAGGGACAATGAGCAGTTCTTC	CASSLRGRDNEQFF
TRBJ2-7	NA	TRBV2	TRBD1	TGTGCCAGCAGACACCGGGACAGGGACGTGCAGTACTTC	CASRHRDRDVQYF
TRBJ2-1	NA	TRBV10-3	NA	TGTGCCATCGCAGTGCAGGATGAGCAGTTCTTC	CAIAVQDEQFF
TRBJ1-1	NA	TRBV6-1	TRBD1	TGTGCCAGCAGTTTTGACAGGGGCACTGAAGCTTTCTTT	CASSFDRGTEAFF
TRBJ2-2	NA	TRBV6-1	NA	TGTGCCAACGGGTCACCGGACACCGGGGAGCTGTTTTTT	CANGSPDTGELFF
TRBJ2-7	NA	TRBV6-1	TRBD1	TGTGCCAGCAGTGAAATACCGGGACAGGGAGCCGGGAGTTTGATTGAGCAGTACTTC	CASSEIPGQGAGSLIEQYF
TRBJ2-3	few	TRBV13	NA	TGTGCCAGCAGCTTTGGGCAGGTCGGAGATACGCAGTATTTT	CASSFGQVGDTQYF
TRBJ1-5	few	TRBV19	NA	TGTGCCAGTACGCCCCAAAAGACAGGTGGGCAGCCCCAGCATTTT	CASTPQKTGGQPQHF
TRBJ2-1	NA	TRBV5-6	NA	TGTGCCAGCACCCCCTCCGGGAGACCCTACAATGAGCAGTTCTTC	CASTPSGRPYNEQFF
TRBJ2-7	NA	TRBV4-3	TRBD2	TGCGCCAGCAGCCAAGGTCTAGCGGGAGCCTACGAGCAGTACTTC	CASSQGLAGAYEQYF
TRBJ2-1	few	TRBV5-8	NA	TGTGCCAGCAGCTTGCAATGGAGACTGTTCTTC	CASSLQWRLFF
TRBJ2-2	NA	TRBV5-1	TRBD2	TGCGCCAGCAGCCGACTAGCGGGGGACACCGGGGAGCTGTTTTTT	CASSRLAGDTGELFF
TRBJ1-1	NA	TRBV5-8	NA	TGTGCCAGCAGCTTGGACAGAGCGAACACTGAAGCTTTCTTT	CASSLDRANTEAFF
TRBJ2-3	NA	TRBV27	NA	TGTGCCAGCAGTTCCGACTTCTATAGCACAGATACGCAGTATTTT	CASSSDFYSTDTQYF
TRBJ1-3	NA	TRBV4-2	NA	TGTGCCAGCAGCCAAGAAGTCAGGTTCTCTGGAAACACCATATATTTT	CASSQEVRFSGNTIYF
TRBJ1-2	NA	TRBV4-2	TRBD1	TGTGCCAGCAGACCGACAGGGGGAAACTATGGCTACACCTTC	CASRPTGGNYGYTF
TRBJ2-7	NA	TRBV2	TRBD1	TGTGCCAGTTCCGGGACAGGGGAATACGAGCAGTACTTC	CASSGTGEYEQYF
TRBJ2-2	NA	TRBV9	NA	TGTGCCAGCAGCGTAGGCGGACGGGGAACCGGGGAGCTGTTTTTT	CASSVGGRGTGELFF
TRBJ1-1	NA	TRBV29-1	NA	TGCAGCGTTGCTGAGGGCAAGGGCACTGAAGCTTTCTTT	CSVAEGKGTEAFF
TRBJ1-1	NA	TRBV27	TRBD1	TGTGCCAGCACCCCCAGGGGGCGAATGAACACTGAAGCTTTCTTT	CASTPRGRMNTEAFF
TRBJ2-7	NA	TRBV7-9	NA	TGTGCCAGCAGCTTCGGAGGAAGCTCCTACGAGCAGTACTTC	CASSFGGSSYEQYF
TRBJ1-1	NA	TRBV7-3	NA	TGTGCCAGCAGCCCTACGGTGGGGCTCGAAGCTTTCTTT	CASSPTVGLEAFF
TRBJ1-4	NA	TRBV27	NA	TGTGCCAGCAGTTGGGATAGGGAGAATGAAAAACTGTTTTTT	CASSWDRENEKLFF
TRBJ2-2	once	TRBV5-4	TRBD1	TGTGCCAGCAGCTTGGGGGGACAGTTGAACACCGGGGAGCTGTTTTTT	CASSLGGQLNTGELFF
TRBJ2-1	NA	TRBV2	TRBD2	TGTGCCAGCAGTGAAGTAGGGCTAGCGGGGACTGTATCCTACAATGAGCAGTTCTTC	CASSEVGLAGTVSYNEQFF
TRBJ1-5	NA	TRBV18	NA	TGTGCCAGCTCACTTCAGGGGTACAATCAGCCCCAGCATTTT	CASSLQGYNQPQHF
TRBJ1-2	NA	TRBV14	NA	TGTGCCAGCAGCAAGGGGGGGGTAGCCCTCTATGGCTACACCTTC	CASSKGGVALYGYTF
TRBJ1-2	NA	TRBV21-1	NA	TGTGCCAGCAACAAAAGGATGGGGAGGGACACCTTC	CASNKRMGRDTF
TRBJ2-7	NA	TRBV7-9	TRBD1	TGTGCCAGCAGCCGAGCCGGGACAGGGATCTACGAGCAGTACTTC	CASSRAGTGIYEQYF
TRBJ2-5	NA	TRBV5-1	TRBD1	TGCGCCAGCAGCGGGGGGACAGGGAAGCAAGAGACCCAGTACTTC	CASSGGTGKQETQYF
TRBJ1-2	NA	TRBV27	TRBD1	TGTGCCAGTAGGACAGGACTAAACTTTAACTATGGCTACACCTTC	CASRTGLNFNYGYTF
TRBJ1-1	NA	TRBV7-2	TRBD1	TGTGCCAGCGGACTCGGGACAGGGGGAAAAGCTTTCTTT	CASGLGTGGKAFF
TRBJ2-3	NA	TRBV25-1	TRBD2	TGTGCCAGCAGTGCCAGGGGACTAGCGGGAGGTGCGGATACGCAGTATTTT	CASSARGLAGGADTQYF